Given below is one T cell receptor (beta chain) in context. Its antigen is unidentified. The sample is drawn from a study of T cell responses to AZD1222 COVID-19 vaccine. From germline, CDR1 is SGHTA and CDR2 FQGTGA. J gave up 5 bases and V 3 bases, and 8 bases lay outside the gene matches. The CDR3 is 16 residues long. Sequencing used immunoSEQ multiplex PCR; TCRdb keeps in-frame clones, though not all of them. The sample lists 150,000 to 200,000 clones, roughly 94% seen once, with roughly 5.5% in the top ten. The study, taken as a whole, reports: Clonal diversity was possibly underestimated; the donors were predominantly white British and more often female. As reported, nearly half of all spike-specific TCRs target variant regions that are unmutated.

Sample: peripheral blood, taken 28 days after the second AZD1222 dose. This sequence was found in an adult who received the AZD1222 COVID-19 vaccine. The V and J genes are TRBV7-3 and TRBJ2-3; TRBD2 aligns across 10 bases. CDR3 loop: CASSFAGTSARDTQYF. The CDR3 region has the DNA TGTGCCAGCAGCTTTGCCGGGACTAGCGCTAGAGATACGCAGTATTTT.